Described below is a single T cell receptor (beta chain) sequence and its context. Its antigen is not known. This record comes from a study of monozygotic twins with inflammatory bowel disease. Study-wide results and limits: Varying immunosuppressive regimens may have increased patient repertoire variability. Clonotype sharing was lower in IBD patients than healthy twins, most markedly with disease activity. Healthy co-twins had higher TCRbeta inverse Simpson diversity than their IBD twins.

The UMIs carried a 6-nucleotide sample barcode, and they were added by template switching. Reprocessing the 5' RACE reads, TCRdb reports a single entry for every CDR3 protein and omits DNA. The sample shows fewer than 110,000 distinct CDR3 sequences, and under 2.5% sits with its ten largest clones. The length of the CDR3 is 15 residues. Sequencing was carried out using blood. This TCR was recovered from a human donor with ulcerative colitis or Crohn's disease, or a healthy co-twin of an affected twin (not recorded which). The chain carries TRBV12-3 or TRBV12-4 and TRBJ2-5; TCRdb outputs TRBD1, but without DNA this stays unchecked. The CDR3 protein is CASRRGQGRQETQYF.